This T cell receptor (beta chain) is from a study of blood T cells in healthy people across ages. The CDR3 contains 15 residues. With 7 bases removed from V and 7 bases from J, the gap between germline ends came to 22 bases. The germline CDR1 and CDR2 sequences are ENHRY and SYGVKD. Each of the donors had approximately 10 milliliters of peripheral blood drawn into EDTA-treated Vacutainer tubes. Study-wide findings and caveats: PBMCs went unsorted, and a conclusive naive versus antigen-experienced comparison was therefore prevented.

This clonotype turned up a few times. Its specificity is not known. With a J-beta primer mix and a sample-barcoded 5' primer, a second PCR ran about 6 to 11 cycles. Each cDNA molecule received a tag from a template-switch adaptor that had 12 random nucleotides. From the 5' RACE reads, TCRdb called clonotypes with MiXCR, one entry per CDR3 protein. This table has fewer than 1.5 million distinct CDR3 sequences, approximately 38% appearing once. The source of this sequence is a woman younger than 30 in good health. Sequenced: blood. The chain employs TRBV10-3 and TRBJ1-2, with D maybe TRBD1 (5 bases). The CDR3 protein is CAITEGQGPSGGYTF. The CDR3 DNA reads as TGTGCCATCACGGAGGGCCAGGGCCCCTCCGGTGGCTACACCTTC.